The rows below give T cell receptor beta chains drawn from one sample of a study of blood T cell repertoires in COVID-19. Using immunoSEQ multiplex PCR, the repertoire was profiled, and TCRdb retains in-frame clones only, with some absent. The profile covers roughly 250,000 clones, with 86% appearing a single time and 3% to 4% taken by the ten largest. Sequences were obtained from PBMCs or T cells enriched from blood (not recorded which). Receptor source: a woman aged 40 to 50 with acute COVID-19. The CDR3 runs from the conserved cysteine through the conserved F or W. Fields, in order: V gene, J gene, clone size, D gene, CDR3 DNA, CDR3 protein. A D gene is named only where the DNA matches it firmly. Not all rows give a size; the values are once, few, many and, for expanded clones, a class.

V gene: TRBV11-3
J gene: TRBJ2-4
clone size: .
D gene: TRBD2
CDR3 DNA: TGTGCCAGCAGCCCGGGACTAGCGGGAATAAAAAACATTCAGTACTTC
CDR3 protein: CASSPGLAGIKNIQYF

V gene: TRBV18
J gene: TRBJ1-2
clone size: .
D gene: TRBD1
CDR3 DNA: TGTGCCAGCTCACGTTCACCGGGACAGGGCTATGGCTACACCTTC
CDR3 protein: CASSRSPGQGYGYTF

V gene: TRBV29-1
J gene: TRBJ1-5
clone size: .
D gene: .
CDR3 DNA: TGCAGCGTTGAAGGGTCGGGCAATCAGCCCCAGCATTTT
CDR3 protein: CSVEGSGNQPQHF

V gene: TRBV11-2
J gene: TRBJ2-7
clone size: few
D gene: TRBD2
CDR3 DNA: TGTGCCAGCAGCTTGTGGGAGGGAAAAACCTACGAGCAGTACTTC
CDR3 protein: CASSLWEGKTYEQYF

V gene: TRBV25-1
J gene: TRBJ2-7
clone size: .
D gene: TRBD1
CDR3 DNA: TGTGCCAGCAGAAGACAGGGGGCCAGCTCCTACGAGCAGTACTTC
CDR3 protein: CASRRQGASSYEQYF

V gene: TRBV7-7
J gene: TRBJ2-1
clone size: .
D gene: TRBD2
CDR3 DNA: TGTGCTAGCAGCCTAGGGAGGTTTCGGGAGGATGCAATGAATCAGTTCTTC
CDR3 protein: CASSLGRFREDAMNQFF

V gene: TRBV7-8
J gene: TRBJ2-3
clone size: once
D gene: TRBD2
CDR3 DNA: TGTGCCAGCAAGGTAAAAGCGGGAGAGTGGCATTTT
CDR3 protein: CASKVKAGEWHF

V gene: TRBV2
J gene: TRBJ2-1
clone size: .
D gene: TRBD2
CDR3 DNA: TGTGCCAGCAGTGAACAGACTAGCGGGAGCAATGAGCAGTTCTTC
CDR3 protein: CASSEQTSGSNEQFF

V gene: TRBV24-1
J gene: TRBJ2-1
clone size: .
D gene: TRBD2
CDR3 DNA: TGTGCCACCAGTGATCCCTCGTCTAGCGGGAGATACAATGAGCAGTTCTTC
CDR3 protein: CATSDPSSSGRYNEQFF

V gene: TRBV5-1
J gene: TRBJ2-1
clone size: .
D gene: .
CDR3 DNA: TGCGCCAGCAGCTTGGCTTCCTACAATGAGCAGTTCTTC
CDR3 protein: CASSLASYNEQFF

V gene: TRBV5-6
J gene: TRBJ2-7
clone size: .
D gene: .
CDR3 DNA: TGTGCCAGCAGCCCGAGTCTGCGGGGGCGCAAAAACGAGCAGTACTTC
CDR3 protein: CASSPSLRGRKNEQYF

V gene: TRBV29-1
J gene: TRBJ1-2
clone size: .
D gene: .
CDR3 DNA: TGCAGCGATACAGGGTGGCGGGATGGCTACACCTTC
CDR3 protein: CSDTGWRDGYTF

V gene: TRBV5-1
J gene: TRBJ2-4
clone size: .
D gene: .
CDR3 DNA: TGCGCCAGCAGTGAGGGAACAAAAAACATTCAGTACTTC
CDR3 protein: CASSEGTKNIQYF